This paragraph reports one TCR beta chain. This sample is drawn from a study of somatic mutations in cytotoxic T cells in rheumatoid arthritis. Whole-study context: An approximately 29 ml EDTA sample of patient blood was drawn right after diagnosis, before any treatment. Flow cytometry sorted some V beta antibody-stained T-cell populations to nearly 100% purity, V beta1+ cells among them being sequenced for TCRB.

Using immunoSEQ multiplex PCR, the repertoire was profiled, and TCRdb retains in-frame clones only, with some absent. The profile covers some 14,000 clones, with over 60% appearing a single time and roughly 10% taken by the ten largest. Germline CDR1 reads SEHNR; CDR2 reads FQNEAQ (reference sequence). Unmatched junction bases numbered 13, after V lost 5 bases and J lost 7 bases. This CDR3 contains 16 residues. The sequencing input was CD8+ T cells sorted from blood. The chain employs TRBV7-9 and TRBJ2-1, with 8 bases that match TRBD2. This TCR came from an adult with rheumatoid arthritis. The CDR3 nucleotides are TGTGCCAGCAGCCCCCCGGGGGCGGGGGGTTGGAATGAGCAGTTCTTC. Protein sequence: CASSPPGAGGWNEQFF.